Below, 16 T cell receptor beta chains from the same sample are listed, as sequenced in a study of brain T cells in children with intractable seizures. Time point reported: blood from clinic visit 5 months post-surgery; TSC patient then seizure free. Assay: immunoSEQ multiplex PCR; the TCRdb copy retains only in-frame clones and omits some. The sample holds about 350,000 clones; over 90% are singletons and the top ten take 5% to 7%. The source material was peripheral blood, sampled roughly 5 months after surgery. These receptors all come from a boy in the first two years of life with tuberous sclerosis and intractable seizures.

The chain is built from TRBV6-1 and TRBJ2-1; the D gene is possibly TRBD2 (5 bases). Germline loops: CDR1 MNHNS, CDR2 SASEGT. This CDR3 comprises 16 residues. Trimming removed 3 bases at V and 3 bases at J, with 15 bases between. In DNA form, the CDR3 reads TGTGCCAGCAGTGAGGGTAGCGCCTTTCGCTACAATGAGCAGTTCTTC. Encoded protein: CASSEGSAFRYNEQFF.

The CDR3 sequence is CAWSVSGGAGTQYF. The CDR3 DNA is TGTGCCTGGAGTGTGAGCGGGGGGGCCGGGACCCAGTACTTC. The chain employs TRBV30 and TRBJ2-5; 10 positions match TRBD2. The CDR3 totals 14 residues. Trimming at V came to 0 bases and at J to 7 bases, leaving 5 bases not matched to a gene. Germline V gene lookup returns CDR1 GTSNPN and CDR2 SVGIG (reference sequence).

Here the CDR3 reads CASSFRTGEAFF. DNA of the CDR3: TGTGCCAGCAGCTTCCGGACAGGAGAAGCTTTCTTT. V and J are TRBV7-8 and TRBJ1-1; TRBD1 agrees at 7 bases. The ends lost 3 bases at V and 8 bases at J; junction bases unmatched: 3. The CDR3 extends over 12 amino acids. Germline CDR1 is SGHVS and CDR2 is FQNEAQ.

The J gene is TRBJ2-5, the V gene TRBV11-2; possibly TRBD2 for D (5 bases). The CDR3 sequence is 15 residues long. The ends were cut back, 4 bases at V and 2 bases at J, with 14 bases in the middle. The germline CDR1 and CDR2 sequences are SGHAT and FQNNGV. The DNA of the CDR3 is TGTGCCAGCAGCTCACCCGAATCGGGACAAGAGACCCAGTACTTC. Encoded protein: CASSSPESGQETQYF.

CDR3 protein: CATSRAGPGANVLTF. In nucleotides, the CDR3 is TGTGCCACCAGCAGAGCAGGGCCTGGGGCCAACGTCCTGACTTTC. The genes are TRBV15 and TRBJ2-6, with D possibly being TRBD1 (5 bases). Germline V gene data show CDR1 as LNHNV and CDR2 as YYDKDF (reference sequence). The CDR3 is 15 amino acids. Trimming left V 1 base short and J 2 bases short, with 6 bases between.

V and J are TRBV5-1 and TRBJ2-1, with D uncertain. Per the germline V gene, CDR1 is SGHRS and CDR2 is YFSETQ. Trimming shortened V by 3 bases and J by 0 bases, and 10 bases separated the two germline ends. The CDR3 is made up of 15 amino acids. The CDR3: CASSSLALSYNEQFF. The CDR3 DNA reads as TGCGCCAGCAGCTCCCTGGCCCTCTCCTACAATGAGCAGTTCTTC.

This CDR3 reads CASSPLTGLNTEAFF. The CDR3 DNA follows: TGCGCCAGCAGCCCACTGACGGGACTGAACACTGAAGCTTTCTTT. The rearrangement joins TRBV4-1 to TRBJ1-1; the D gene is possibly TRBD1 (5 bases). The CDR3 spans 15 residues. Deletions cut 4 bases from V and 0 bases from J, with 12 bases between. Germline V lookup: CDR1 MGHRA, CDR2 YSYEKL.

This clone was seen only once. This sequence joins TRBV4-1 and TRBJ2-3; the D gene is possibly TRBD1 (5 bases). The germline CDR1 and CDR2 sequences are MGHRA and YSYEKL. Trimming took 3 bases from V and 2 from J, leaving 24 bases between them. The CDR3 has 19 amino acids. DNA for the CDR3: TGCGCCAGCAGCCACTTTCTCCAGGGCGTTATGGACATCACAGATACGCAGTATTTT. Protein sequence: CASSHFLQGVMDITDTQYF.

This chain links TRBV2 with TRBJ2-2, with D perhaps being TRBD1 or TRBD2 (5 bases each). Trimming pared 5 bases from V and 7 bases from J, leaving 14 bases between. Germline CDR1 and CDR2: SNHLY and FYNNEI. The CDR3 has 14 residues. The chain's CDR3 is CASSLGAWLGELFF. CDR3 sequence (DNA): TGTGCCAGCAGTCTCGGGGCTTGGCTCGGGGAGCTGTTTTTT.

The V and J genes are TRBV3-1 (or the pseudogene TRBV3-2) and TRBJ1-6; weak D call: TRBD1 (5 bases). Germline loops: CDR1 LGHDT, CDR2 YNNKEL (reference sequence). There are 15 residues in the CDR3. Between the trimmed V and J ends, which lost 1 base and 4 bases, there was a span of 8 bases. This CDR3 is CASSQGGMYNSPLHF. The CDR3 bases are TGTGCCAGCAGCCAAGGGGGGATGTATAATTCACCCCTCCACTTT.

CDR3 DNA sequence: TGTGCCAGCAGTTTACATCGCGGGGGTGCGGCCACTGAAGCTTTCTTT. This codes for CASSLHRGGAATEAFF. This sequence joins TRBV27 and TRBJ1-1; TRBD1 is a possible D gene (5 bases). Between the trimmed V and J ends, which lost 2 bases and 4 bases, there was a span of 17 bases. The CDR3 contains 16 residues. Germline CDR1 and CDR2: MNHEY and SMNVEV (reference sequence).

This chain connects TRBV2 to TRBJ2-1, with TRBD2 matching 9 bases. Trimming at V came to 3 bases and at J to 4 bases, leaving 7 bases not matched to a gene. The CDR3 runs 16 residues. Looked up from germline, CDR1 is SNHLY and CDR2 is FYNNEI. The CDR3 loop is CASSDTTSGSYNEQFF. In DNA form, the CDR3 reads TGTGCCAGCAGTGATACGACTAGCGGATCGTACAATGAGCAGTTCTTC.

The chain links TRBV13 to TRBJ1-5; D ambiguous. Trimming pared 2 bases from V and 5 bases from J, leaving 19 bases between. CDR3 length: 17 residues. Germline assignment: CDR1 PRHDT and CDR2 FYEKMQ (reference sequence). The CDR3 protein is CASSLNMGLTPDQPQHF. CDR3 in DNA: TGTGCCAGCAGCTTAAATATGGGTTTGACACCAGATCAGCCCCAGCATTTT.

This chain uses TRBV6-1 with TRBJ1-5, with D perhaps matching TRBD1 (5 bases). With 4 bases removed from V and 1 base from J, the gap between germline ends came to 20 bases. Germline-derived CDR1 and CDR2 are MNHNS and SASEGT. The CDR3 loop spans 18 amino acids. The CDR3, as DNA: TGTGCCAGCAGTGTCGGGGGGGGGAGGGTCAGAAGCAATCAGCCCCAGCATTTT. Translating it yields CASSVGGGRVRSNQPQHF.

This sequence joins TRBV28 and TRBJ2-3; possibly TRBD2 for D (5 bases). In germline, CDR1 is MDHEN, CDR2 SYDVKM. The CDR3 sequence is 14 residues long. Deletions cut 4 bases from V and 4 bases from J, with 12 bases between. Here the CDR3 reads CASSYLLVADTQYF. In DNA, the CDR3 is TGTGCCAGCAGTTATCTACTAGTGGCAGATACGCAGTATTTT. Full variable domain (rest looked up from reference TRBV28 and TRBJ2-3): DVKVTQSSRYLVKRTGEKVFLECVQDMDHENMFWYRQDPGLGLRLIYFSYDVKMKEKGDIPEGYSVSREKKERFSLILESASTNQTSMYLCASSYLLVADTQYFGPGTRLTVL.

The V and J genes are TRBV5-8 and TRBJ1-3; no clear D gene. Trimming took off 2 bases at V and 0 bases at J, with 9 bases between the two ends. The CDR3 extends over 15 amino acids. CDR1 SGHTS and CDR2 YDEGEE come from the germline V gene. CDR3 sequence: CASSFGRFSGNTIYF. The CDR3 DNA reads TGTGCCAGCAGCTTCGGCCGGTTCTCTGGAAACACCATATATTTT.